The T cell receptor beta chain under discussion was sequenced for a study of CD8+ T cells in alopecia areata. Germline CDR1 reads MNHNS; CDR2 reads SASEGT. The CDR3 is 14 residues long. The V gene lost 7 bases and the J gene lost 4 bases, with 16 bases spanning the gap. It was cDNA, reverse transcribed from extracted RNA, that served as the sequencing template. Sequencing used immunoSEQ multiplex PCR; TCRdb keeps in-frame clones, though not all of them. The data contain roughly 30,000 clones, more than 55% of them singletons. The sample consisted of NKG2D-high CD8+ T cells sorted from blood. This TCR came from a human donor with alopecia areata. This chain connects TRBV6-1 to TRBJ1-1; the D is unclear. In DNA form, the CDR3 reads TGTGCCAGCACCGAACCCGGAGTGGGCACTGAAGCTTTCTTT. As protein: CASTEPGVGTEAFF.